This T cell receptor beta chain was retrieved from a study of CD8+ T cells in alopecia areata. Study-wide points: Scalp sequencing captures resident alphabeta T cells of normal skin too. Many expanded lesional clones remained in scalp and blood on tofacitinib. Affected scalp, especially in alopecia totalis/universalis, had a higher clonality than normal scalp did.

Sequencing templates came from extracted RNA that was reverse transcribed into cDNA. Assay: immunoSEQ multiplex PCR; the TCRdb copy retains only in-frame clones and omits some. The sample consists of around 290,000 clones, 58% of them appearing once. With regard to this clone: Its specificity is unknown.

Treatment denoted: oral pan-JAK inhibitor, 5-10 mg twice daily. The germline V gene has CDR1 LGHNA and CDR2 YNFKEQ. The CDR3 loop spans 12 amino acids. The ends were cut back, 4 bases at V and 6 bases at J, with 7 bases in the middle. The chain uses TRBV4-2 and TRBJ2-4; D might be TRBD2 (6 bases). The clonotype was recovered from a human donor with alopecia areata. The sequencing used CD4+ T cells sorted from blood, collected at week 24, from a patient treated with tofacitinib. CDR3 nucleotides: TGTGCCAGCAGCCCGCGGGGAAACATTCAGTACTTC. This encodes CASSPRGNIQYF.